Described below is a single TCR beta chain sequence and its context. The sample holds many counts of this clonotype. Its antigen is unknown. Base qualities are missing; no much larger clone stands one base away. This entry belongs to a study of T-cell reconstitution after alpha-beta-depleted transplantation in children (dated by TCRdb to the mid-2010s). As for the study more broadly: Using TCR repertoire profiling, the study followed T-cell immune reconstitution in a quantitative way in children after TCRalphabeta/CD19-depleted allogeneic hematopoietic cell transplantation. Overall results and qualifications from the work: In some patients, the high TCRbeta diversity seen at day 60 was put down to recipient T cells and intrathymic progenitors that had survived conditioning. Over subsequent months, a decline in hyperexpanded clone frequencies was noted, and after one year, T-cell counts and TCRbeta diversity were mostly ascribed to newly produced T cells. Apparently early alphabetaT-cell count recovery about two months after transplant reportedly relied on only several hundred rapidly expanded clones derived from non-depleted graft cells.

Preparation of the library involved PCR. Sequencer: Illumina HiSeq 2500. TCR libraries were prepared with molecular barcoding, using unique molecular identifiers to normalize TCRbeta repertoire quantification. TCRdb passed the public sequencing reads through fastp at Q25 and MiXCR, retaining productive beta sequences. Each CDR3 protein gets just one entry, which takes the most common genes and DNA from the rows behind it. The sample profile shows about 32,000 distinct CDR3 sequences; about 7% of them were found once. The top ten clones comprise 27% of the sample. The CDR3, cysteine through phenylalanine, is 15 amino acids long. The DNA shown is the 45-base CDR3, in frame from base 1. In the germline V gene, CDR1 corresponds to SGHTA and CDR2 to FQGNSA. V is pared back by 1 base and J by 5 bases, with 11 bases lying between the germline termini. In light of the paper, this sample's time point label describes: day 60 (about 2 months) after transplantation. This sample's treatment or condition label indicates: allogeneic hematopoietic cell transplantation with graft depleted of TCRalphabeta T cells and CD19 B cells. The transplant recipients were children given TCRalphabeta/CD19-depleted allogeneic hematopoietic cell grafts.

The clonotype originates from a child under two years old who had a stem cell transplant for acute myeloid leukemia, so the T cells may come from the graft donor. The chain is assembled from TRBV7-2 and TRBJ1-4; there is no confident call for the D gene. Source: peripheral blood, taken 60 days after TCRalphabeta/CD19-depleted stem cell transplant. The DNA sequence is given as TGTGCCAGCAGCTTAGACCGGCCGGGGAATGAAAAACTGTTTTTT. Its product reads: CASSLDRPGNEKLFF.